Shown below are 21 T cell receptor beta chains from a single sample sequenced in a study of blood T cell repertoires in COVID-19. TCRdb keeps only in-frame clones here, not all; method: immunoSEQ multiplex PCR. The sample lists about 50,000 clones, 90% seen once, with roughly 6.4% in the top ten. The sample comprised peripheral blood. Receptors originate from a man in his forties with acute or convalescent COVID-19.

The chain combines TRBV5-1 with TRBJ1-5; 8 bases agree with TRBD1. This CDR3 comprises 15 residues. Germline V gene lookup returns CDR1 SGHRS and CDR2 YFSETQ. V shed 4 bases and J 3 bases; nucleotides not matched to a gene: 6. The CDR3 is CASSQGTGDNQPQHF. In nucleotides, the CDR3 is TGCGCCAGCAGCCAGGGGACAGGAGACAATCAGCCCCAGCATTTT. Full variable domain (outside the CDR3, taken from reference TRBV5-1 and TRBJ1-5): KAGVTQTPRYLIKTRGQQVTLSCSPISGHRSVSWYQQTPGQGLQFLFEYFSETQRNKGNFPGRFSGRQFSNSRSEMNVSTLELGDSALYLCASSQGTGDNQPQHFGDGTRLSIL.

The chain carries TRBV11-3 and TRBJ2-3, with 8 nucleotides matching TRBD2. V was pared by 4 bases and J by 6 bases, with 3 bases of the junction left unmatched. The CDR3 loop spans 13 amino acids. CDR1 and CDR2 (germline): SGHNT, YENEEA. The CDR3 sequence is CASSSTSEDTQYF. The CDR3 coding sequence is TGTGCCAGCAGCTCGACTAGCGAGGATACGCAGTATTTT.

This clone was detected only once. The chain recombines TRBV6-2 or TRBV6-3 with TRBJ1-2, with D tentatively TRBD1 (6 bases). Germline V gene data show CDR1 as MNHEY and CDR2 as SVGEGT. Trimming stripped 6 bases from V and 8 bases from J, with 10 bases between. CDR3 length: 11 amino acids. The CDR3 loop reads CASSGTSGYTF. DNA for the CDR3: TGTGCCAGCAGCGGGACATCCGGCTACACCTTC.

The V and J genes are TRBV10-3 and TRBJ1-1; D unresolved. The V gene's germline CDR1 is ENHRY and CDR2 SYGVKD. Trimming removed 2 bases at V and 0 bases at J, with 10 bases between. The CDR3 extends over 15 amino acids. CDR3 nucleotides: TGTGCCATCAGTGAGCGAGGGCCGATGAACACTGAAGCTTTCTTT. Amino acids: CAISERGPMNTEAFF.

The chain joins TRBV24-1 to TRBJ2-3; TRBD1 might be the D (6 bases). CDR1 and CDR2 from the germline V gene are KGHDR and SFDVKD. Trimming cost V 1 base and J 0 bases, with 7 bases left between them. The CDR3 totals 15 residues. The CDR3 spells CATSDLGQSTDTQYF. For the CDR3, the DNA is TGTGCCACCAGTGATTTAGGACAGAGCACAGATACGCAGTATTTT.

CDR3 sequence (DNA): TGTGCCAGCTCACAGCCGGGACAGGGCCGCGGGAACATTCAGTACTTC. Amino acid sequence: CASSQPGQGRGNIQYF. The chain is built from TRBV18 and TRBJ2-4, with 9 bases lining up with TRBD1. The V gene's germline CDR1 is KGHSH and CDR2 LQKENI. J gave up 7 bases and V 4 bases, and 11 bases lay outside the gene matches. There are 16 residues in the CDR3.

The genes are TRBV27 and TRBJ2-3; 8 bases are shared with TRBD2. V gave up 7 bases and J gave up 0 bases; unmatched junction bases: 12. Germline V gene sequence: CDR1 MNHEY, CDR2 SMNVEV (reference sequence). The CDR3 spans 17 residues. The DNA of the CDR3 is TGTGCCAGCAAACCCTTGGGGCTAGCGGGCAGCACAGATACGCAGTATTTT. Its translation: CASKPLGLAGSTDTQYF.

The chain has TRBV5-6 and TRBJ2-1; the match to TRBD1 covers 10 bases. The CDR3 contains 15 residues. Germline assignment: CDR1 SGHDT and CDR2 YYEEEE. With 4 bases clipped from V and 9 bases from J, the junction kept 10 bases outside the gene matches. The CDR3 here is CASSPVGQGMAEQFF. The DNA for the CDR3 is TGTGCCAGCAGCCCGGTGGGACAGGGGATGGCTGAGCAGTTCTTC.

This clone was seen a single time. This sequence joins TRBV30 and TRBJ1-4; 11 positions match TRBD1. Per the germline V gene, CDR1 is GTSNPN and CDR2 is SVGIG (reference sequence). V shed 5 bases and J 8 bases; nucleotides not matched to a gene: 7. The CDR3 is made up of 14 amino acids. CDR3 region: CAWAPGTGGEKLFF. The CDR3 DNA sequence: TGTGCCTGGGCGCCTGGGACAGGGGGAGAAAAACTGTTTTTT. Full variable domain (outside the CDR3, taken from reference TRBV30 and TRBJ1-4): SQTIHQWPATLVQPVGSPLSLECTVEGTSNPNLYWYRQAAGRGLQLLFYSVGIGQISSEVPQNLSASRPQDRQFILSSKKLLLSDSGFYLCAWAPGTGGEKLFFGSGTQLSVL.

The DNA of the CDR3 is TGTGCCTGGAGTGTACGAACAGGGGGCAAGTTCGGATCACCCCTCCACTTT. Its translation is CAWSVRTGGKFGSPLHF. The chain is built from TRBV30 and TRBJ1-6; TRBD1 matches 9 bases. With V trimmed by 0 bases and J by 10 bases, 13 bases remained unmatched. CDR3 length equals 17 residues. The germline V gene encodes CDR1 GTSNPN and CDR2 SVGIG (reference sequence).

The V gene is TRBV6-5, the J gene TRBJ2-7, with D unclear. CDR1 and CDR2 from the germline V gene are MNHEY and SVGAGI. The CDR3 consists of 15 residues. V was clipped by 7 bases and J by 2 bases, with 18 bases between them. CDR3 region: CASTNGPVPTYEQYF. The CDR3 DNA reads TGTGCCAGCACCAATGGTCCAGTACCAACCTACGAGCAGTACTTC.

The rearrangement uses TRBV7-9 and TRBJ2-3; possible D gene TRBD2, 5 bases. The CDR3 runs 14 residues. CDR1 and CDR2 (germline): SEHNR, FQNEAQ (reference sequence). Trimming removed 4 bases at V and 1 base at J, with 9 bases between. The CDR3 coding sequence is TGTGCCAGCAGCTCTGTAGCGCGCACAGATACGCAGTATTTT. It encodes CASSSVARTDTQYF. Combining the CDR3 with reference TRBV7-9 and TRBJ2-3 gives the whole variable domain DTGVSQNPRHKITKRGQNVTFRCDPISEHNRLYWYRQTLGQGPEFLTYFQNEAQLEKSRLLSDRFSAERPKGSFSTLEIQRTEQGDSAMYLCASSSVARTDTQYFGPGTRLTVL.

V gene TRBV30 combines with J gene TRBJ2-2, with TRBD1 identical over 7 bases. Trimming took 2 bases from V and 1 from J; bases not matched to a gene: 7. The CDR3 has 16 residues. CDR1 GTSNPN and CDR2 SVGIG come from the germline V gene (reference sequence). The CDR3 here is CAWSKDRRLNTGELFF. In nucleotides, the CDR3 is TGTGCCTGGAGTAAGGACAGGAGATTGAACACCGGGGAGCTGTTTTTT. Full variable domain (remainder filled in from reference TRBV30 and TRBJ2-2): SQTIHQWPATLVQPVGSPLSLECTVEGTSNPNLYWYRQAAGRGLQLLFYSVGIGQISSEVPQNLSASRPQDRQFILSSKKLLLSDSGFYLCAWSKDRRLNTGELFFGEGSRLTVL.

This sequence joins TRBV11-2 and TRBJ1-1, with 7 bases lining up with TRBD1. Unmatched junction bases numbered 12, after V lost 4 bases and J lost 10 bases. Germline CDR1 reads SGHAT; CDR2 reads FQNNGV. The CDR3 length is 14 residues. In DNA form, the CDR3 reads TGTGCCAGCAGCTCGCTACAGGGGAAGGAACCAGCTTTCTTT. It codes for CASSSLQGKEPAFF.

This CDR3 reads CASSQEYATGGQPQHF. CDR3 coding DNA: TGCGCCAGCAGCCAAGAGTATGCGACAGGAGGACAGCCCCAGCATTTT. The chain has TRBV4-3 and TRBJ1-5; D perhaps matches TRBD1 (6 bases). The germline gives CDR1 LGHNA, CDR2 YSLEER. The length of the CDR3 is 16 residues. V lost 0 bases, J lost 7 bases, and 16 bases lay in between.

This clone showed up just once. The CDR3 sequence is CASSSTSGRAPGELFF. The CDR3 coding sequence is TGTGCCAGCAGCTCTACTAGCGGGAGGGCCCCCGGGGAGCTGTTTTTT. The J gene is TRBJ2-2, the V gene TRBV7-9; 13 bases fit TRBD2. Germline V gene lookup returns CDR1 SEHNR and CDR2 FQNEAQ (reference sequence). J was trimmed by 6 bases and V by 4 bases; bases with no gene match: 5. The CDR3 runs 16 residues. Complete variable domain (other parts from reference TRBV7-9 and TRBJ2-2): DTGVSQNPRHKITKRGQNVTFRCDPISEHNRLYWYRQTLGQGPEFLTYFQNEAQLEKSRLLSDRFSAERPKGSFSTLEIQRTEQGDSAMYLCASSSTSGRAPGELFFGEGSRLTVL.

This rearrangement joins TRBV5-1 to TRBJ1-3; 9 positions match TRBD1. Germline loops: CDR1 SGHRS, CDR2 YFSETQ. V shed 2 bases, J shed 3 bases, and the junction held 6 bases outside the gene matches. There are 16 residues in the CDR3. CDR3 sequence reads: CASSFFRDRDGNTIYF. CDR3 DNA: TGCGCCAGCAGCTTCTTCCGGGACAGGGATGGAAACACCATATATTTT. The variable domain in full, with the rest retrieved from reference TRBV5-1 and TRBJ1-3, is KAGVTQTPRYLIKTRGQQVTLSCSPISGHRSVSWYQQTPGQGLQFLFEYFSETQRNKGNFPGRFSGRQFSNSRSEMNVSTLELGDSALYLCASSFFRDRDGNTIYFGEGSWLTVV.

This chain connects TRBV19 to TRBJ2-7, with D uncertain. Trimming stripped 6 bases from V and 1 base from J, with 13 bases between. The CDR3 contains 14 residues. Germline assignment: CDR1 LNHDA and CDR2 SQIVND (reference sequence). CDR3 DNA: TGTGCCAGTAGACGCTCCGCCGGTTCCTACGAGCAGTACTTC. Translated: CASRRSAGSYEQYF.

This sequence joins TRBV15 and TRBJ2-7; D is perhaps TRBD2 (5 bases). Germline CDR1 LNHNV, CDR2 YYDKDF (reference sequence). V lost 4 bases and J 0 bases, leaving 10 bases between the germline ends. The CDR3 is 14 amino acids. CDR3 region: CATSMGGGSYEQYF. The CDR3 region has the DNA TGTGCCACCAGCATGGGCGGAGGCTCCTACGAGCAGTACTTC.

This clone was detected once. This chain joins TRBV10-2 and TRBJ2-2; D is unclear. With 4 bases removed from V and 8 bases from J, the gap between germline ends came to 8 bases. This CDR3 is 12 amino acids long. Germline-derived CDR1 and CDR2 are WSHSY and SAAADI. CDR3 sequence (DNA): TGCGCCAGCAGTGGGCCCCATGGGGAGCTGTTTTTT. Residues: CASSGPHGELFF.

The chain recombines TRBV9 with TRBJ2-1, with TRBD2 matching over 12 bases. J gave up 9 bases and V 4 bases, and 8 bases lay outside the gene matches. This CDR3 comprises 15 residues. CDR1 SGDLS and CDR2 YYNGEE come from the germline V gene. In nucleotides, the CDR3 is TGTGCCAGCAGCCCCCGACTAGCGGGAGTGGTTGAGCAGTTCTTC. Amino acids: CASSPRLAGVVEQFF. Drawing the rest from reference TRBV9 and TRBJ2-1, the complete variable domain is DSGVTQTPKHLITATGQRVTLRCSPRSGDLSVYWYQQSLDQGLQFLIQYYNGEERAKGNILERFSAQQFPDLHSELNLSSLELGDSALYFCASSPRLAGVVEQFFGPGTRLTVL.